The 10 T cell receptor beta chains presented below share a single source sample, sequenced in a study of T-cell reconstitution after alpha-beta-depleted transplantation in children. Unique molecular identifiers were built into the TCRbeta library. TCRdb reprocessed the PCR reads with MiXCR, giving one entry per CDR3 protein. The sample includes roughly 82,000 distinct CDR3 sequences, over 12% seen only once; the top ten take about 30%. This sample comprised PBMCs, mostly from graft donor cells, obtained 180 days after TCRalphabeta/CD19-depleted stem cell transplant. All receptors come from a male patient under 10 years old who had a stem cell transplant for acute lymphoblastic leukemia, so the T cells may come from the graft donor.

V usage is TRBV13 and J usage is TRBJ1-1; D uncertain. CDR3 length: 13 amino acids. Germline V gene data show CDR1 as PRHDT and CDR2 as FYEKMQ (reference sequence). Trimming took off 0 bases at V and 3 bases at J, with 5 bases between the two ends. CDR3: CASSLGAYTEAFF. CDR3 nucleotide sequence: TGTGCCAGCAGCTTAGGGGCCTACACTGAAGCTTTCTTT.

V is TRBV4-3 and J is TRBJ1-2; the match to TRBD1 covers 8 bases. CDR1 LGHNA and CDR2 YSLEER come from the germline V gene. V lost 3 bases to trimming and J lost 7 bases; unmatched junction nucleotides: 7. This CDR3 is 14 amino acids long. The CDR3 DNA follows: TGCGCCAGCAGCCAGGGCCCAGGGGGCGGTGGCTACACCTTC. Translation gives CASSQGPGGGGYTF.

The chain uses TRBV7-8 and TRBJ2-7; D is unresolved. In germline, CDR1 is SGHVS, CDR2 FQNEAQ. The length of the CDR3 is 16 residues. V dropped 4 bases and J dropped 4 bases, with 20 bases sitting between them. The CDR3 DNA is TGTGCCAGCAGCTCCCGTGCGATTCCTTTTTCTTACGAGCAGTACTTC. Translation gives CASSSRAIPFSYEQYF.

This clonotype has more than one count but fewer than ten. The chain employs TRBV5-5 and TRBJ2-7; TRBD2 matches 7 bases. Germline V lookup: CDR1 SGHKS, CDR2 YYEKEE (reference sequence). V gave up 7 bases and J gave up 2 bases; unmatched junction bases: 6. This CDR3 spans 13 amino acids. The CDR3 DNA is TGTGCCAGCTATAGCGGGTCGCCCTACGAGCAGTACTTC. It codes for CASYSGSPYEQYF.

J is TRBJ2-5 and V is TRBV4-3, with 9 bases lining up with TRBD2. V lost 4 bases and J lost 4; bases outside the gene matches: 10. From germline, CDR1 is LGHNA and CDR2 YSLEER. CDR3 length: 16 residues. CDR3 sequence (DNA): TGCGCCAGCAGCCGTCTCCCGGGACTAGCTTCAGAGACCCAGTACTTC. Protein sequence: CASSRLPGLASETQYF.

This clonotype was observed many times. The chain couples TRBV20-1 to TRBJ2-1; a weak D match, TRBD2 (6 bases). This CDR3 region has 15 residues. Trimming took 5 bases from V and 0 from J, leaving 14 bases between them. From germline, CDR1 is DFQATT and CDR2 SNEGSKA (reference sequence). The CDR3, as DNA: TGCAGTGCTCAAGCTAGCGAGAGCTCCTACAATGAGCAGTTCTTC. Translation gives CSAQASESSYNEQFF.

This clonotype was observed a handful of times. V gene TRBV20-1 combines with J gene TRBJ2-7, with 7 bases aligning to TRBD1. The germline gives CDR1 DFQATT, CDR2 SNEGSKA (reference sequence). With V trimmed by 0 bases and J by 0 bases, 5 bases remained unmatched. The CDR3 contains 15 residues. This CDR3 is CSAREGQKNSYEQYF. CDR3 nucleotides: TGCAGTGCTAGAGAGGGACAGAAGAACTCCTACGAGCAGTACTTC.

For the CDR3, the DNA is TGTGCCAGCAGTTCGCTTGACTACGAGCAGTACTTC. Residues: CASSSLDYEQYF. The chain joins TRBV28 to TRBJ2-7; D remains ambiguous. CDR1 and CDR2 from the germline V gene are MDHEN and SYDVKM. This CDR3 contains 12 residues. Trimming took off 4 bases at V and 3 bases at J, with 7 bases between the two ends.

This clonotype was picked up a small number of times. The CDR3 here is CASSLGQRKTQYF. Here the CDR3 DNA reads TGTGCCAGCAGTTTAGGACAGCGGAAGACCCAGTACTTC. The chain employs TRBV6-5 and TRBJ2-5; perhaps TRBD1 as D (6 bases). V lost 4 bases and J lost 6, with 12 bases in between. The CDR3 extends over 13 amino acids. Germline V gene data show CDR1 as MNHEY and CDR2 as SVGAGI.

This clonotype was found many times. The chain is built from TRBV28 and TRBJ1-1, with TRBD1 as a possible D gene (5 bases). The V gene lost 2 bases and the J gene lost 1 base, with 11 bases spanning the gap. The germline gives CDR1 MDHEN, CDR2 SYDVKM. The CDR3 is made up of 15 amino acids. CDR3 sequence: CASSLPPTGNTEAFF. The CDR3 coding sequence is TGTGCCAGCAGTTTACCTCCTACAGGGAACACTGAAGCTTTCTTT.